The source of this T cell receptor beta chain is a study of regulatory T cells in long-lasting Graves disease. This CDR3 spans 15 amino acids. The germline CDR1 and CDR2 sequences are MNHEY and SVGEGT. Researchers made TCR beta libraries by using iRepertoire HTBI primers and running Arm-PCR on CDR3 regions. TCRdb redid the calling of the multiplex PCR reads with MiXCR, one entry per CDR3 protein. The sample consists of around 400,000 distinct CDR3 sequences, 12% of them appearing once. For this clonotype: A read error may be the cause here, since a much bigger clone is one base away.

Described time point: newly diagnosed GD, antithyroid drugs for less than 3 months. Extracted RNA from PBMCs served as the source of the TCR library. This same sample was also part of a study on T cells in Graves' hyperthyroidism and ophthalmopathy. That investigation notes: Exclusions: uncontrolled infection, other autoimmune disease, pregnancy, lactation. In the first-round RT-PCR of the TCR CDR3, the HTBI primer set was used.

The TCR sequence derives from a woman younger than 30 with Graves disease. V and J are TRBV6-2 or TRBV6-3 and TRBJ2-1; 9 bases map to TRBD2. The specimen comprised peripheral blood mononuclear cells (PBMCs), sampled at new diagnosis, from a patient treated with antithyroid drugs. The CDR3 sequence: CASRRLLTSGNGQFF. CDR3 DNA: TGTGCCAGCAGACGACTCTTGACTAGCGGAAATGGGCAGTTCTTC.